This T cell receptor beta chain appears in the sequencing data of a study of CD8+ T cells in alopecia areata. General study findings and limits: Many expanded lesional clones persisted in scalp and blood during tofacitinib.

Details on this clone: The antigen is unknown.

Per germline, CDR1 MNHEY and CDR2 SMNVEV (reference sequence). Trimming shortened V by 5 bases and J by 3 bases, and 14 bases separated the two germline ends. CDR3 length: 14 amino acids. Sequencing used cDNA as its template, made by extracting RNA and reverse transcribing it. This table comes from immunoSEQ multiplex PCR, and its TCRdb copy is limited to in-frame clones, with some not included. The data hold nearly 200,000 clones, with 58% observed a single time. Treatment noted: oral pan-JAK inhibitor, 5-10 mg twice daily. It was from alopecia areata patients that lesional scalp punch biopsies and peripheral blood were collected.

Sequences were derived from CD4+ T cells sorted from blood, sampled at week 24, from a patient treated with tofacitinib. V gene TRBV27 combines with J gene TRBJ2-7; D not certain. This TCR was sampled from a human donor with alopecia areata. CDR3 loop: CASSPRPESYEQYF. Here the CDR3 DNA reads TGTGCCAGCAGTCCACGACCAGAGAGCTACGAGCAGTACTTC.